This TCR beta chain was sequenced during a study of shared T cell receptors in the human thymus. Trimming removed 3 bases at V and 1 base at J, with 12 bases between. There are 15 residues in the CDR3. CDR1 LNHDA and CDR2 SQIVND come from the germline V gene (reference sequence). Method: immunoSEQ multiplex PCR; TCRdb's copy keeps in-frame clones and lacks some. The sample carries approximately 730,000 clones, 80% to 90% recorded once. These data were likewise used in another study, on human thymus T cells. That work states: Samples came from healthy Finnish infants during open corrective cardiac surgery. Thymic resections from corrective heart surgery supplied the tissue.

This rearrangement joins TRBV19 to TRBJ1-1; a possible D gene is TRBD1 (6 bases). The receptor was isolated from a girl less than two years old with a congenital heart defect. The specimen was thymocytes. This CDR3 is CASSIQATGNTEAFF. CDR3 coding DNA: TGTGCCAGTAGTATTCAGGCGACAGGGAACACTGAAGCTTTCTTT.